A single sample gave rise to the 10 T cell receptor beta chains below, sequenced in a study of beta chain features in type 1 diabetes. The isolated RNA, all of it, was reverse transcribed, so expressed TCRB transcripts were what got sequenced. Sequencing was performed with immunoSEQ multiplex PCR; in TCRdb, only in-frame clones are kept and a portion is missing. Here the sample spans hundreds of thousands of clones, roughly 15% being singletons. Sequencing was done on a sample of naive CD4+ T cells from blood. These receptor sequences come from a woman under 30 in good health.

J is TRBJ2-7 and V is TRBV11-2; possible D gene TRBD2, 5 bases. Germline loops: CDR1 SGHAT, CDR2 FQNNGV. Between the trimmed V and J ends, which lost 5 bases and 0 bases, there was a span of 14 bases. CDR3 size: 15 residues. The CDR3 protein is CASSPPWRSSYEQYF. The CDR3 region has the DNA TGTGCCAGCAGCCCACCATGGAGGAGCTCCTACGAGCAGTACTTC.

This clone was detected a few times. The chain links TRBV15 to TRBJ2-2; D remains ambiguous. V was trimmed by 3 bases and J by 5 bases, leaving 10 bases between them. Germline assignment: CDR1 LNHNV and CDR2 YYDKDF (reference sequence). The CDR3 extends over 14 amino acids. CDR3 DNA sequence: TGTGCCACCAGCAGCCGACCTGGGACCGGGGAGCTGTTTTTT. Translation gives CATSSRPGTGELFF.

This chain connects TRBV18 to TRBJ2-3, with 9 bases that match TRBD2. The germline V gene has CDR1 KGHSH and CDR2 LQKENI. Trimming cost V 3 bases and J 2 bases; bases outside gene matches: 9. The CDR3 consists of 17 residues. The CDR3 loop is CASSPVYSGSPTDTQYF. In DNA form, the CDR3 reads TGTGCCAGCTCACCGGTTTATAGCGGGAGCCCCACAGATACGCAGTATTTT.

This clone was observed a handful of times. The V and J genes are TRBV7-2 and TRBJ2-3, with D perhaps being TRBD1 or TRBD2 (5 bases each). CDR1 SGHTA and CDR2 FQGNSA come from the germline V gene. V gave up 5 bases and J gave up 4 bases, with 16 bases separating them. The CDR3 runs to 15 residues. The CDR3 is CASSPHVLGADTQYF. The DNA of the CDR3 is TGTGCCAGCAGCCCCCATGTGCTGGGGGCAGATACGCAGTATTTT.

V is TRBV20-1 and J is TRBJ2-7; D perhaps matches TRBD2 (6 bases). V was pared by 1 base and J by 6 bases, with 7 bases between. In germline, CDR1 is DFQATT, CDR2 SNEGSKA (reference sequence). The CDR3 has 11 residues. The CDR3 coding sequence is TGCAGTGCTAGAGGCGGGGTCGAGCAGTACTTC. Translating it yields CSARGGVEQYF.

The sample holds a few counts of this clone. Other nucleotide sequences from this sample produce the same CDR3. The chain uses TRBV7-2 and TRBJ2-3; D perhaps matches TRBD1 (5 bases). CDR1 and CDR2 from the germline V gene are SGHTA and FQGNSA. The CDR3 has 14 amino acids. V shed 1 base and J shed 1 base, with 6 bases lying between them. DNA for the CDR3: TGTGCCAGCAGCTTAGGCAGGGGCACAGATACGCAGTATTTT. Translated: CASSLGRGTDTQYF.

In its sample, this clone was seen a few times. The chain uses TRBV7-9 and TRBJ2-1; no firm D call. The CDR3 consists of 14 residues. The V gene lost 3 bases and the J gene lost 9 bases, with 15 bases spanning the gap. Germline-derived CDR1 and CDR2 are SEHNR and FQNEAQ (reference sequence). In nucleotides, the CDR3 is TGTGCCAGCAGCTTCCCCAATACCCCTTTTGAGCAGTTCTTC. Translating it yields CASSFPNTPFEQFF.

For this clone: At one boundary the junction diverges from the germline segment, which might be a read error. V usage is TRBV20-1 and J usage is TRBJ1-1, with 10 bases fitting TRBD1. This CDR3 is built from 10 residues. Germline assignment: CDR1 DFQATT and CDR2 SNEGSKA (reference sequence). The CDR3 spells CSAMDRGFVF. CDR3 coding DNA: TGCAGTGCTATGGACAGGGGGTTCGTCTTT.

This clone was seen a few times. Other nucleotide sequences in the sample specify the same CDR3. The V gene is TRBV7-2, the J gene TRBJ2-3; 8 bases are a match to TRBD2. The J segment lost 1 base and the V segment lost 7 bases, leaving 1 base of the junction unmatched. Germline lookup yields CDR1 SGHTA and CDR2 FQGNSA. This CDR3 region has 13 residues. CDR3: CASKLAGTDTQYF. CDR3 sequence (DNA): TGTGCCAGCAAACTAGCGGGCACAGATACGCAGTATTTT.

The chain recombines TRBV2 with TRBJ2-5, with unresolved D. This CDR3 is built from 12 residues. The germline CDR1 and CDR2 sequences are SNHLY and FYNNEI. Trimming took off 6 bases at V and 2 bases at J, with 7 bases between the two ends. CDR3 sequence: CASRVGQETQYF. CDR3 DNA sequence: TGTGCCAGCAGGGTCGGGCAAGAGACCCAGTACTTC.